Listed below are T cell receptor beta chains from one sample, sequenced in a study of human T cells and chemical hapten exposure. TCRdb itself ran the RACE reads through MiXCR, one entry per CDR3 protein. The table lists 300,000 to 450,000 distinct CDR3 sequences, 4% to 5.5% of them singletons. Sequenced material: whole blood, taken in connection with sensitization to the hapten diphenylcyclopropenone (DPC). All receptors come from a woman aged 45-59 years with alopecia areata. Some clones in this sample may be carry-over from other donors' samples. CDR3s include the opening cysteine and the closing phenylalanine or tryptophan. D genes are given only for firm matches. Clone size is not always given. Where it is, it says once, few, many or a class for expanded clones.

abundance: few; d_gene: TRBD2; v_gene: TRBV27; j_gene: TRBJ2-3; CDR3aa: CASSTSGRADTQYF; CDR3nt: TGTGCCAGCAGTACTAGCGGGAGAGCAGATACGCAGTATTTT
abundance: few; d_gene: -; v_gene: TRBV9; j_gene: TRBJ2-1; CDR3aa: CASTRQELAYNEQFF; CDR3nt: TGTGCCAGCACAAGACAGGAATTAGCCTACAATGAGCAGTTCTTC
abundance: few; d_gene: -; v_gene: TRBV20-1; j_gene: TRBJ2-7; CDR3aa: CSALYRSRSPYEQYF; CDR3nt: TGCAGTGCTCTATACAGGAGTAGGTCTCCCTACGAGCAGTACTTC
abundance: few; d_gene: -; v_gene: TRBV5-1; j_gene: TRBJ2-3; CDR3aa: CATMALGEYTDTQYF; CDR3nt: TGCGCCACCATGGCCTTGGGGGAGTACACAGATACGCAGTATTTT
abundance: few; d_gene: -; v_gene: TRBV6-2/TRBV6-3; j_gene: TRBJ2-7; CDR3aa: CASSSQWERSYEQYF; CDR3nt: TGTGCCAGCAGCTCCCAGTGGGAGAGGTCCTACGAGCAGTACTTC
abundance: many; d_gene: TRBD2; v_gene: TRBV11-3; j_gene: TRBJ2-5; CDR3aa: CASSRPSSGKQYQETQYF; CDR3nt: TGTGCCAGCAGCCGGCCCTCTAGCGGGAAGCAATACCAAGAGACCCAGTACTTC
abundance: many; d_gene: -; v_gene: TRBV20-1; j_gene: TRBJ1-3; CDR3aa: CSAGNIIGNTIYF; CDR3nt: TGCAGTGCCGGCAATATTATCGGAAACACCATATATTTT
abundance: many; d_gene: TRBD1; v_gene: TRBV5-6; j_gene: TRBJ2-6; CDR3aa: CASSFRQGLSGANVLTF; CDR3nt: TGTGCCAGCAGCTTCCGACAGGGCCTCTCTGGGGCCAACGTCCTGACTTTC
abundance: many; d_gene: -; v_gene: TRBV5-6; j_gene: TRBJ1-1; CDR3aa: CASSGVNTEAFF; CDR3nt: TGTGCCAGCAGTGGGGTGAACACTGAAGCTTTCTTT
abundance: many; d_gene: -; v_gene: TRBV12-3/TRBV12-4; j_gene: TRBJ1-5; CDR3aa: CASSLPGIQPQHF; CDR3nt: TGTGCCAGCAGTTTACCAGGGATTCAGCCCCAGCATTTT
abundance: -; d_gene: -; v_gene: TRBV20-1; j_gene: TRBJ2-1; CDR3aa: CSANSGRTANEQFF; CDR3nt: TGCAGTGCTAACTCCGGGAGAACTGCGAATGAGCAGTTCTTC
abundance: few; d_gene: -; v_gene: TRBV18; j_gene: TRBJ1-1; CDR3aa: CASSPQAENTEAFF; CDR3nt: TGTGCCAGCTCACCCCAGGCAGAGAACACTGAAGCTTTCTTT
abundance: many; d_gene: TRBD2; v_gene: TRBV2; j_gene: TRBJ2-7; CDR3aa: CASSPAGAGEQYF; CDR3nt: TGTGCCAGCAGTCCAGCGGGAGCAGGGGAGCAGTACTTC
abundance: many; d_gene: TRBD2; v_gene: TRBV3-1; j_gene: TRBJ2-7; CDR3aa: CASSPTSGGREQYF; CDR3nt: TGTGCCAGCAGCCCGACTAGCGGGGGGCGAGAGCAGTACTTC
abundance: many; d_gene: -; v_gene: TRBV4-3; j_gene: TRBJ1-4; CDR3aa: CASSQIEGANEKLFF; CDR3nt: TGCGCCAGCAGTCAGATTGAAGGGGCGAATGAAAAACTGTTTTTT
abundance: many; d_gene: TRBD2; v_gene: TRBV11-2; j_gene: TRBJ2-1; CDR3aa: CASSSLAGQSDNEQFF; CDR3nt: TGTGCCAGCAGCTCATTAGCGGGACAAAGTGACAATGAGCAGTTCTTC
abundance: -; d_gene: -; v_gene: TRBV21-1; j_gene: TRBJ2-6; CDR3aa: CASSKGVDREASGANVLTF; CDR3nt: TGTGCCAGCAGCAAAGGGGTGGACAGGGAAGCCTCTGGGGCCAACGTCCTGACTTTC
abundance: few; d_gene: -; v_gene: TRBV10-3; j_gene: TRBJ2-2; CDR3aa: CAITVNTGELFF; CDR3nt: TGTGCCATCACGGTGAACACCGGGGAGCTGTTTTTT
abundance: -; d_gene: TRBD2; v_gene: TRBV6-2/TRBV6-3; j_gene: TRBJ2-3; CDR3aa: CASSYSTTSVRVPTVTDTQYF; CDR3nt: TGTGCCAGCAGTTACTCGACGACTAGCGTTAGAGTCCCGACCGTCACAGATACGCAGTATTTT
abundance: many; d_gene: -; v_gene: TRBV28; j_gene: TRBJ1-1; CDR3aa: CASSSYRTNTEAFF; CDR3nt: TGTGCCAGCAGTTCGTACAGGACTAACACTGAAGCTTTCTTT
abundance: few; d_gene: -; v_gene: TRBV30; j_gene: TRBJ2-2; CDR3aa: CAWSVIVGTGELFF; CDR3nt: TGTGCCTGGAGTGTAATTGTTGGCACCGGGGAGCTGTTTTTT
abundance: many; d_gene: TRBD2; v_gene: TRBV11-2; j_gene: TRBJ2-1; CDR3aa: CASSLVAGDEQFF; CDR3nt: TGTGCCAGCAGCTTAGTTGCGGGAGATGAGCAGTTCTTC
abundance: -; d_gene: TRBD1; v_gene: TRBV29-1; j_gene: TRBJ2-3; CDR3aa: CSVEDADRAGTDTQYF; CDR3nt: TGCAGCGTTGAAGATGCGGACAGGGCGGGCACAGATACGCAGTATTTT
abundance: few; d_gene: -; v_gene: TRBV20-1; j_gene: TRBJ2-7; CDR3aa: CSATGDGGPYEQYF; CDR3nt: TGCAGTGCTACTGGGGATGGAGGGCCCTACGAGCAGTACTTC
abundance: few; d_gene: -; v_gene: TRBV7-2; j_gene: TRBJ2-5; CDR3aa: CASLLGVSETQYF; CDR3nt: TGTGCCAGCCTCCTAGGGGTTTCAGAGACCCAGTACTTC
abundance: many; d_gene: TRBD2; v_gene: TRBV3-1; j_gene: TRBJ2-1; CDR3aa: CASSQVRLAGSSSYNEQFF; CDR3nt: TGTGCCAGCAGCCAAGTTCGGCTAGCGGGGTCCTCCTCCTACAATGAGCAGTTCTTC
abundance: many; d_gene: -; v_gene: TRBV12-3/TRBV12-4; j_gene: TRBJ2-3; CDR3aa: CASSPDVPKDTQYF; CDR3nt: TGTGCCAGCAGCCCCGATGTCCCCAAAGATACGCAGTATTTT
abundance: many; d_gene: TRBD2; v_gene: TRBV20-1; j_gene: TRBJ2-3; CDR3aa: CSATHPGSGGGDTQYF; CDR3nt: TGCAGTGCTACCCACCCCGGTAGCGGGGGGGGAGATACGCAGTATTTT
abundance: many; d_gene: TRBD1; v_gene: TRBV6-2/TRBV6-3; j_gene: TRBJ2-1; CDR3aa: CASSSGDRGFLNEQFF; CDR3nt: TGTGCCAGCAGTTCCGGGGACAGGGGGTTCTTGAATGAGCAGTTCTTC
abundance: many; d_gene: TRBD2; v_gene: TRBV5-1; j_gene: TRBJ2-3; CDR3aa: CASTQAGGPDTQYF; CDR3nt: TGCGCCAGCACCCAAGCGGGGGGGCCAGATACGCAGTATTTT
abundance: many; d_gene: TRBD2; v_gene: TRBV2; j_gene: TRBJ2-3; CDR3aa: CASSGLAGVGTDTQYF; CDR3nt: TGTGCCAGCAGTGGGCTAGCGGGGGTCGGCACAGATACGCAGTATTTT
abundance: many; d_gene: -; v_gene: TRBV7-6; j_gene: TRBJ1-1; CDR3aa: CASSLSVWFGDTEAFF; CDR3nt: TGTGCCAGCAGCTTATCGGTTTGGTTCGGGGACACTGAAGCTTTCTTT
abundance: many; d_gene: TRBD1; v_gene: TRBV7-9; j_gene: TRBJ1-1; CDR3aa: CASSKGAGEAFF; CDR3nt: TGTGCCAGCAGCAAGGGGGCTGGTGAAGCTTTCTTT
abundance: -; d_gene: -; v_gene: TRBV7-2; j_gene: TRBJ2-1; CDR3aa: CASSWKSQVGHNEQFF; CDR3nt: TGTGCCAGCAGCTGGAAGTCCCAGGTAGGACACAATGAGCAGTTCTTC
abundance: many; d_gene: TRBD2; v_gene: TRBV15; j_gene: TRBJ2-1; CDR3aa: CATSRGRGSRYNEQFF; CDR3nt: TGTGCCACCAGCAGAGGACGCGGGAGTAGATACAATGAGCAGTTCTTC
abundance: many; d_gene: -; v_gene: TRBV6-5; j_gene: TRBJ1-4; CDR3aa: CASRHGATNEKLFF; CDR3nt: TGTGCCTCTAGGCATGGGGCTACTAATGAAAAACTGTTTTTT
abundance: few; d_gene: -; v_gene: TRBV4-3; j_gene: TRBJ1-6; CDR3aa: CASSQDATRNNSPLHF; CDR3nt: TGCGCCAGCAGCCAAGATGCAACTAGGAATAATTCACCCCTCCACTTT
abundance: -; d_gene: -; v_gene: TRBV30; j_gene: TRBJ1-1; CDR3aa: CAWTRALNTEAFF; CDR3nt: TGTGCCTGGACCAGGGCCTTGAACACTGAAGCTTTCTTT
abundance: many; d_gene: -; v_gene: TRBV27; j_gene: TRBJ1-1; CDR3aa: CASSFRGGAEAFF; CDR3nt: TGTGCCAGCAGTTTCAGGGGCGGAGCTGAAGCTTTCTTT
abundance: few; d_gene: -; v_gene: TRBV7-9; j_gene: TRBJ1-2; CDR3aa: CASSSRTVYGYTF; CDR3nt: TGTGCCAGCAGTTCCAGGACAGTGTATGGCTACACCTTC
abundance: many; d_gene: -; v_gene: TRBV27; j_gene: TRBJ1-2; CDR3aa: CATRGGLNYGYTF; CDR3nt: TGTGCCACTCGAGGGGGGCTTAACTATGGCTACACCTTC
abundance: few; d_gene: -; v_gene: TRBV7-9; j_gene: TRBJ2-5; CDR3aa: CASSLVIQAQETQYF; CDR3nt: TGTGCCAGCAGCTTAGTTATCCAAGCTCAAGAGACCCAGTACTTC
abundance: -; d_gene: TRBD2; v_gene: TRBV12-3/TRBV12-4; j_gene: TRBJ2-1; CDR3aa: CASSLLAGGNEQFF; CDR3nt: TGTGCCAGCAGTTTACTAGCGGGGGGCAATGAGCAGTTCTTC
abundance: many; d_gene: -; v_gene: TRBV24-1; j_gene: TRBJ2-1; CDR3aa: CATSDFRDEQFF; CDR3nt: TGTGCCACCAGTGATTTTCGCGATGAGCAGTTCTTC
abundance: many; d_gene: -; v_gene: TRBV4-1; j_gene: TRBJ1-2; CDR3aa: CASSQSFEGSDGYTF; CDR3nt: TGCGCCAGCAGCCAATCTTTTGAAGGGTCGGATGGCTACACCTTC
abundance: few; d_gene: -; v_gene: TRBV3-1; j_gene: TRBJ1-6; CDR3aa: CASSQGGMGSPLHF; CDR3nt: TGTGCCAGCAGCCAAGGGGGTATGGGCTCACCCCTCCACTTT
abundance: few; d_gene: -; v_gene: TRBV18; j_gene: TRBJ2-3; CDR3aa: CASSPLGQWGDTQYF; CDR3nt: TGTGCCAGCTCACCACTTGGGCAGTGGGGCGATACGCAGTATTTT
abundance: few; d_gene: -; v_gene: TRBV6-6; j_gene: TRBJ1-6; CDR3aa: CASSAARPDSPLHF; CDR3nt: TGTGCCAGCAGCGCAGCGCGCCCGGATTCACCCCTCCACTTT
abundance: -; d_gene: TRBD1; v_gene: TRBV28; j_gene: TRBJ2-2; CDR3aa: CASSPLRDRDGGELFF; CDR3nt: TGTGCCAGCAGTCCCCTCCGGGACAGGGATGGCGGGGAGCTGTTTTTT
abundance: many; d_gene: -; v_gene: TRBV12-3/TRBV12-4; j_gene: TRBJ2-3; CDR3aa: CASSYAASTDTQYF; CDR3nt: TGTGCCAGCAGTTACGCAGCTAGCACAGATACGCAGTATTTT